The 14 T cell receptor beta chains below were found in one sample sequenced in a study of T cell responses to AZD1222 COVID-19 vaccine. Sequenced by immunoSEQ multiplex PCR; TCRdb stores in-frame clones only, minus some. The sample carries some 190,000 clones, around 90% recorded once. The starting material was peripheral blood, obtained 28 days after the second AZD1222 dose. These receptors all stem from an adult who received the AZD1222 COVID-19 vaccine.

V is TRBV5-1 and J is TRBJ2-1; unclear D gene. The CDR3 is 11 amino acids. Germline loops: CDR1 SGHRS, CDR2 YFSETQ. Trimming cost V 4 bases and J 5 bases, with 4 bases left between them. The DNA of the CDR3 is TGCGCCAGCAGCGGTGACAATGAGCAGTTCTTC. Translation: CASSGDNEQFF.

The rearrangement joins TRBV3-1 (or the pseudogene TRBV3-2) to TRBJ2-7; a weak D match, TRBD2 (5 bases). CDR1 and CDR2 from the germline V gene are LGHDT and YNNKEL (reference sequence). Between the trimmed V and J ends, which lost 5 bases and 0 bases, there was a span of 17 bases. The CDR3 consists of 16 residues. Written as DNA, the CDR3 is TGTGCCAGCAGCGACCCCGGAGGAAGGAGCTCCTACGAGCAGTACTTC. This gives the protein CASSDPGGRSSYEQYF.

V and J are TRBV5-6 and TRBJ1-2; TRBD1 aligns across 11 bases. This CDR3 contains 19 residues. CDR1 and CDR2 (germline): SGHDT, YYEEEE. V shed 4 bases, J shed 2 bases, and the junction held 16 bases outside the gene matches. CDR3 in DNA: TGTGCCAGCAGCCCCGCAGGGACAGGGGGAACGGCTAGCAACTATGGCTACACCTTC. Amino acid sequence: CASSPAGTGGTASNYGYTF.

J is TRBJ2-7 and V is TRBV25-1, with 9 bases aligning to TRBD2. J was trimmed by 0 bases and V by 2 bases; bases with no gene match: 8. The CDR3 has 17 residues. The germline CDR1 and CDR2 sequences are MGHDK and SYGVNS. The CDR3 is CASSEPQGLAHSYEQYF. CDR3 coding DNA: TGTGCCAGCAGTGAACCTCAAGGACTAGCGCACTCCTACGAGCAGTACTTC.

V and J are TRBV4-1 and TRBJ1-2; D remains ambiguous. The CDR3 has 16 residues. Trimming removed 2 bases from V and 8 bases from J, with 21 bases in between. The germline V gene has CDR1 MGHRA and CDR2 YSYEKL. CDR3 bases: TGCGCCAGCAGCCAACCACTTAGCGGGTATACACCCGGCTACACCTTC. It codes for CASSQPLSGYTPGYTF.

This clone was seen once. The chain combines TRBV11-3 with TRBJ1-6; D is ambiguous. V dropped 0 bases and J dropped 8 bases, with 5 bases sitting between them. CDR3 length equals 13 residues. The germline CDR1 and CDR2 sequences are SGHNT and YENEEA. The CDR3 loop is CASSLDGYSPLHF. In DNA form, the CDR3 reads TGTGCCAGCAGCTTAGATGGGTATTCACCCCTCCACTTT.

The CDR3 region has the DNA TGTGCCAGCTCACCACTCCCCGGACATAATGAAAAACTGTTTTTT. Amino acids: CASSPLPGHNEKLFF. V is TRBV18 and J is TRBJ1-4; tentatively, D is TRBD1 (5 bases). This CDR3 region has 15 residues. Germline V gives CDR1 KGHSH, CDR2 LQKENI. V was pared by 1 base and J by 4 bases, with 10 bases between.

V usage is TRBV10-1 and J usage is TRBJ2-7, with D unresolved. Germline V lookup: CDR1 WNHNN, CDR2 SYGVQD (reference sequence). The CDR3 is made up of 12 amino acids. The germline V and J ends were trimmed by 5 bases and 6 bases, with 11 bases remaining between them. The CDR3 reads CASSRARGEQYF. The CDR3 DNA is TGCGCCAGCAGTCGGGCCCGCGGCGAGCAGTACTTC.

V gene TRBV12-3 or TRBV12-4 combines with J gene TRBJ2-7; D is perhaps TRBD2 (6 bases). The V and J ends lost 5 bases and 2 bases respectively, with 10 bases between them. The CDR3 is 13 amino acids. The CDR3 DNA is TGTGCCAGCAGTCGGGACTCAGCCTACGAGCAGTACTTC. This encodes CASSRDSAYEQYF.

The chain carries TRBV14 and TRBJ1-6; D might be TRBD1 (5 bases). This CDR3 region has 16 residues. The V and J ends lost 3 bases and 7 bases respectively, with 16 bases between them. CDR1 SGHDN and CDR2 FVKESK come from the germline V gene. The chain's CDR3 is CASSHRDSGLNSPLHF. The DNA for the CDR3 is TGTGCCAGCAGCCACCGGGACTCTGGATTGAATTCACCCCTCCACTTT.

This clone ranks as medium-sized. DNA for the CDR3: TGTGCCAGCAGTTCGGGACAAGAAAATGAAAAACTGTTTTTT. It translates to CASSSGQENEKLFF. The rearrangement uses TRBV6-5 and TRBJ1-4; a weak D match, TRBD1 (6 bases). The V end was cut by 4 bases, the J end by 5 bases, with 11 bases between. This CDR3 has 14 amino acids. Germline lookup yields CDR1 MNHEY and CDR2 SVGAGI.

V gene TRBV2 combines with J gene TRBJ1-6; D possibly corresponds to TRBD1 (6 bases). The CDR3 length is 14 residues. V was trimmed by 6 bases and J by 7 bases, leaving 13 bases between them. CDR1 SNHLY and CDR2 FYNNEI come from the germline V gene. CDR3 DNA: TGTGCCAGCAGGAGGGGGGCGACGAATTCACCCCTCCACTTT. It specifies CASRRGATNSPLHF. Looking up the rest from reference TRBV2 and TRBJ1-6 gives the full variable domain: EPEVTQTPSHQVTQMGQEVILRCVPISNHLYFYWYRQILGQKVEFLVSFYNNEISEKSEIFDDQFSVERPDGSNFTLKIRSTKLEDSAMYFCASRRGATNSPLHFGNGTRLTVT.

This clone occurred once. The chain's CDR3 is CASSLAPRDNNSPLHF. CDR3 DNA: TGTGCCAGCAGCTTAGCCCCCCGGGACAACAATTCACCCCTCCACTTT. The chain carries TRBV11-2 and TRBJ1-6; tentative D call: TRBD1 (6 bases). The CDR3 totals 16 residues. V was pared by 1 base and J by 7 bases, with 14 bases between. Germline CDR1 reads SGHAT; CDR2 reads FQNNGV.

The chain recombines TRBV5-1 with TRBJ2-7; 13 nucleotides align to TRBD2. The CDR3 has 18 residues. Germline loops: CDR1 SGHRS, CDR2 YFSETQ. V shed 0 bases and J 1 base; nucleotides not matched to a gene: 7. CDR3 sequence reads: CASSLGLAGGFDSYEQYF. CDR3 DNA: TGCGCCAGCAGCTTGGGACTAGCGGGAGGATTTGATTCCTACGAGCAGTACTTC.